Listed below are T cell receptor beta chains from one sample, sequenced in a study of siplizumab effects on memory and regulatory T cells. Method: immunoSEQ multiplex PCR; TCRdb's copy keeps in-frame clones and lacks some. The sample includes more than 85,000 clones, roughly 91% of them seen just once. The sample taken for sequencing was CD4+ T cells sorted from blood. The receptors were gathered from a human donor in good health. CDR3s include the opening cysteine and the closing phenylalanine or tryptophan. The order of the fields is V gene, J gene, clone size, D gene, CDR3 DNA, CDR3 protein. A D gene is named only where the DNA matches it firmly. Only some rows state a clone size, as once, few, many or a class for expanded clones.

V gene: TRBV10-3; J gene: TRBJ2-1; clone size: few; D gene: .; CDR3 DNA: TGTGCCATCAGTGATGGGGCTACGGGGAATGAGCAGTTCTTC; CDR3 protein: CAISDGATGNEQFF
V gene: TRBV11-3; J gene: TRBJ2-5; clone size: .; D gene: .; CDR3 DNA: TGTGCCAGCAGCCCGGGAGAGACCCAGTACTTC; CDR3 protein: CASSPGETQYF
V gene: TRBV5-1; J gene: TRBJ1-6; clone size: once; D gene: .; CDR3 DNA: TGCGCCAGCAGCTTGGACAGGAATTCACCCCTCCACTTT; CDR3 protein: CASSLDRNSPLHF
V gene: TRBV6-1; J gene: TRBJ2-2; clone size: .; D gene: .; CDR3 DNA: TGTGCCAGCAGTGGTACAGTTAACACCGGGGAGCTGTTTTTT; CDR3 protein: CASSGTVNTGELFF
V gene: TRBV5-1; J gene: TRBJ2-3; clone size: .; D gene: TRBD1; CDR3 DNA: TGCGCCAGCAGCAGAGGACAGGGGCGCACAGATACGCAGTATTTT; CDR3 protein: CASSRGQGRTDTQYF
V gene: TRBV2; J gene: TRBJ2-5; clone size: once; D gene: .; CDR3 DNA: TGTGCCAGCAGCGAATCGGACGGATCGCAAGAGACCCAGTACTTC; CDR3 protein: CASSESDGSQETQYF
V gene: TRBV30; J gene: TRBJ2-2; clone size: once; D gene: TRBD2; CDR3 DNA: TGTGCCTGGGTGGGACTAGCGGGAGAGACCGGGGAGCTGTTTTTT; CDR3 protein: CAWVGLAGETGELFF
V gene: TRBV7-7; J gene: TRBJ2-7; clone size: .; D gene: .; CDR3 DNA: TGTGCTAGCAGCTTCGTCAGGGGAAACGAGCAGTACTTC; CDR3 protein: CASSFVRGNEQYF
V gene: TRBV10-3; J gene: TRBJ2-1; clone size: .; D gene: TRBD2; CDR3 DNA: TGTGCCATCACCCCAACTAGCGGGGGGGCGCATGAGCAGTTCTTC; CDR3 protein: CAITPTSGGAHEQFF
V gene: TRBV28; J gene: TRBJ1-6; clone size: .; D gene: .; CDR3 DNA: TGTGCCAGTTCTGACTTCACAGGTTTAAGTGGGAATTCACCCCTCCACTTT; CDR3 protein: CASSDFTGLSGNSPLHF
V gene: TRBV29-1; J gene: TRBJ2-2; clone size: .; D gene: .; CDR3 DNA: TGCAGCGGCCTCTTCCGGGACTCAGCCCAACGCAGCCAGGTTTCCGGGGAGCTGTTTTTT; CDR3 protein: CSGLFRDSAQRSQVSGELFF
V gene: TRBV5-4; J gene: TRBJ2-3; clone size: .; D gene: TRBD2; CDR3 DNA: TGTGCCAGCAGCTCGCGGACTAGTGCAGATACGCAGTATTTT; CDR3 protein: CASSSRTSADTQYF
V gene: TRBV5-1; J gene: TRBJ2-5; clone size: .; D gene: .; CDR3 DNA: TGCGCCAGCAGCCTGAGCGGGGCAGGGGGTAGAGAGACCCAGTACTTC; CDR3 protein: CASSLSGAGGRETQYF
V gene: TRBV18; J gene: TRBJ2-1; clone size: .; D gene: TRBD2; CDR3 DNA: TGTGCCAGCTCACCGGGAGGACTAGCGGGAGGTTACAATGAGCAGTTCTTC; CDR3 protein: CASSPGGLAGGYNEQFF
V gene: TRBV6-5; J gene: TRBJ2-3; clone size: .; D gene: TRBD2; CDR3 DNA: TGTGCCAGCAGTTACGAAGCGGGAGGTGACGATACGCAGTATTTT; CDR3 protein: CASSYEAGGDDTQYF
V gene: TRBV5-4; J gene: TRBJ1-2; clone size: .; D gene: .; CDR3 DNA: TGTGCCAGCAGCTTGGGAGTCCTAGGCTATGGCTACACCTTC; CDR3 protein: CASSLGVLGYGYTF